This TCR beta chain was found in a study of siplizumab effects on memory and regulatory T cells. The study's findings and limits: Tregs proliferating in siplizumab cultures lacked confirmation of their suppressive function. About 80-97% of proliferating CD4+ or CD8+ clones had no assignable naive or memory phenotype. Unstimulated subsets contained matches for only a minor fraction of alloreactive clones.

The germline gives CDR1 SGHTA, CDR2 FQGNSA. Trimming took 4 bases from V and 3 from J; bases not matched to a gene: 5. This CDR3 is 14 amino acids long. Per sample, around 10^5 TCR templates were assayed. Produced via immunoSEQ multiplex PCR; TCRdb's table is partial and in-frame only. The sample yields approximately 120,000 clones, 93% seen once. Comments on this clone: Antigen: not known.

The receptor was derived from a human donor in good health. The specimen was non-Treg CD4+ T cells sorted from blood. The chain recombines TRBV7-2 with TRBJ1-2; TRBD1 agrees at 7 bases. The CDR3 nucleotides read TGTGCCAGCAGCTCCAAGACAGGGTACTATGGCTACACCTTC. The encoded protein is CASSSKTGYYGYTF.